The clone carrying this T cell receptor beta chain ranks as medium-sized (0.01 to 0.1%) in terms of frequency. Its antigen is not known. These data come from a study of T cell clusters in autoimmune cytopenias. The study's findings and limits: Comparing secondary cytopenia with chronic lymphocytic leukemia showed no cluster-lack signature, apparently masked by lymphoma repertoire.

Each sample's input was roughly 270 ng genomic DNA, some 38,000 genome equivalents. TRB rearrangements were amplified by touch-down multiplex PCR with mixed TRB-A/B primers. TCRdb reanalyzed the multiplex PCR reads, giving one entry per CDR3 protein sequence and no DNA. The sample holds some 15,000 distinct CDR3 sequences. Germline V CDR1 and CDR2: LNHDA, SQIVND (reference sequence). This CDR3 comprises 14 residues. Sequences were obtained from peripheral blood. The TCR comes from a human donor with an autoimmune cytopenia or autoimmune hepatitis (not recorded which). The chain joins TRBV19 to TRBJ2-1; TCRdb's assignment of TRBD1 cannot be checked, as there is no DNA. The CDR3: CASSIALLGQEQFF.